The clone carrying this T cell receptor beta chain has a handful of counts. These data come from a study of regulatory T cells in long-lasting Graves disease. CDR1 is LNHDA, CDR2 SQIVND, per germline (reference sequence). The CDR3 covers 15 residues. The junction had 9 bases not matched to a gene; V was cut back by 4 bases and J by 3 bases. Time point of the sample: newly diagnosed GD, antithyroid drugs for less than 3 months. The TCR library was made from RNA that had been extracted from PBMCs in TRIzol. Arm-PCR of CDR3 regions with iRepertoire HTBI primers generated TCR beta libraries. One entry per CDR3 protein results from TCRdb running MiXCR on the multiplex PCR reads. The sample records some 250,000 distinct CDR3 sequences, about 18% being singletons.

This rearrangement joins TRBV19 to TRBJ2-7; 7 bases are a match to TRBD1. This clonotype was obtained from a female donor with Graves disease. The specimen comprised peripheral blood mononuclear cells (PBMCs), sampled at new diagnosis, from a patient treated with antithyroid drugs. CDR3 amino acids: CASSTAGGSSYEQYF. The CDR3 DNA follows: TGTGCCAGTAGTACCGCAGGGGGATCTAGCTACGAGCAGTACTTC.